This T cell receptor beta chain was recorded in a study of siplizumab effects on memory and regulatory T cells. The V segment lost 5 bases and the J segment 1 base; nucleotides outside the gene matches: 7. This CDR3 has 15 residues. Germline V gene sequence: CDR1 LNHDA, CDR2 SQIVND (reference sequence). General observations from the study: In siplizumab conditions, mappable alloreactive CD4+ clones averaged 68.8% Treg-derived, against roughly 25% in controls.

On this clone itself: Its cognate antigen is unknown.

Produced via immunoSEQ multiplex PCR; TCRdb's table is partial and in-frame only. Seen here are around 110,000 clones, about 94% observed once, and the top ten hold roughly 1.5%. The chain recombines TRBV19 with TRBJ2-7; 8 bases agree with TRBD1. Source material: non-Treg CD4+ T cells sorted from blood. This clonotype was sampled from a human donor in good health. The CDR3 coding sequence is TGTGCCAGTAGTCTCGGACAGGGCCTGTCCTACGAGCAGTACTTC. It translates to CASSLGQGLSYEQYF.